This TCR beta chain was captured in a study of long-term antiretroviral therapy in people with HIV. This CDR3 has 14 residues. Per germline, CDR1 SGHNT and CDR2 YYREEE (reference sequence). V was pared by 2 bases and J by 1 base, with 9 bases between. Remarks on this clone: Its matching antigen is unknown.

The assay, immunoSEQ v3.0, was run at survey level. A target of about 35,000-50,000 T-cell genomes per sample was set for sequencing. Sequencing used immunoSEQ multiplex PCR; TCRdb keeps in-frame clones, though not all of them. The sample consists of some 33,000 clones, more than 65% of them appearing once. Without exception, participants with HIV were treated in the United States. General observations from the study: Diversity went up after ART and still fell short of transplant donor controls.

This sequence was found in a man aged 18 to 29 with HIV. The rearrangement joins TRBV5-4 to TRBJ2-5, with a tentative D call TRBD2 (5 bases). The sequences come from unsorted PBMCs, collected 0.6 years after starting antiretroviral therapy. The DNA for the CDR3 is TGTGCCAGCAGCTTTGGAGGTCCCCAAGAGACCCAGTACTTC. Translating it yields CASSFGGPQETQYF.